The rows below give T cell receptor beta chains drawn from one sample of a study of blood T cell repertoires in COVID-19. TCRdb's copy holds only in-frame clones and misses some; the assay was immunoSEQ multiplex PCR. Of 100,000 to 130,000 clones in the sample, approximately 80% were seen once. Sequenced material: peripheral blood. All receptors derive from a woman in her seventies with acute or convalescent COVID-19. Each CDR3 is given with its conserved first and last residue. A D gene is named only where the DNA matches it firmly. Size is stated for part of the rows, as once, few or many counts, or as a class when the clone is expanded.

J	V	length	size	D	CDR3	DNA
TRBJ1-1	TRBV27	14	.	.	CASRSDRSNAEAFF	TGTGCCAGCAGGTCGGACAGATCGAACGCTGAAGCTTTCTTT
TRBJ1-1	TRBV7-2	13	once	.	CASSSRGGDEAFF	TGTGCCAGCAGCTCCCGTGGGGGCGATGAAGCTTTCTTT
TRBJ2-3	TRBV7-3	13	.	TRBD1	CASSSTSTGGKYF	TGTGCCAGCAGCTCTACCTCGACAGGGGGGAAGTATTTT
TRBJ2-6	TRBV7-9	15	.	.	CASRTDSSGANVLTF	TGTGCCAGCAGGACCGACAGCTCTGGGGCCAACGTCCTGACTTTC
TRBJ1-5	TRBV18	17	.	TRBD1	CASSAMGQQGKNQPQHF	TGTGCCAGCTCAGCAATGGGACAACAGGGGAAGAATCAGCCCCAGCATTTT
TRBJ1-2	TRBV6-5	15	once	TRBD1	CASSFTDRGQHGYTF	TGTGCCAGCAGTTTCACTGACAGGGGGCAGCATGGCTACACCTTC
TRBJ2-2	TRBV14	15	.	.	CASSRRQSGTGELFF	TGTGCCAGCAGCCGGAGACAGTCGGGCACCGGGGAGCTGTTTTTT
TRBJ1-5	TRBV19	16	once	.	CASTKNAVESNQPQHF	TGTGCCAGTACGAAGAATGCGGTGGAATCCAATCAGCCCCAGCATTTT
TRBJ1-2	TRBV28	16	.	TRBD1	CASRFAGTASGYGYTF	TGTGCCAGCAGATTTGCCGGGACAGCCTCTGGCTATGGCTACACCTTC
TRBJ2-5	TRBV2	14	.	TRBD2	CASSASGVQETQYF	TGTGCCAGCAGTGCTAGCGGAGTACAAGAGACCCAGTACTTC
TRBJ1-2	TRBV9	12	.	.	CASSGEQGPLYF	TGTGCCAGCAGCGGAGAACAGGGTCCCCTGTACTTC
TRBJ1-1	TRBV6-2/TRBV6-3	14	.	TRBD1	CASSYRQGDTEAFF	TGTGCCAGCAGTTACCGCCAGGGGGACACTGAAGCTTTCTTT
TRBJ2-1	TRBV19	14	.	.	CASAGKAAYNEQFF	TGTGCCAGTGCGGGAAAGGCGGCCTACAATGAGCAGTTCTTC
TRBJ1-2	TRBV11-2	13	once	TRBD1	CASSSDRVGGYTF	TGTGCCAGCAGCTCGGACAGGGTTGGTGGCTACACCTTC
TRBJ1-1	TRBV18	13	.	.	CASSLIRDTEAFF	TGTGCCAGCTCACTTATCCGGGACACTGAAGCTTTCTTT
TRBJ2-1	TRBV30	12	.	.	CAWSASAYEQFF	TGTGCCTGGAGTGCCTCCGCGTATGAGCAGTTCTTC
TRBJ2-2	TRBV7-2	18	.	TRBD2	CASSSSHLAGGLTGELFF	TGTGCCAGCAGCTCATCTCACCTAGCGGGGGGGCTGACCGGGGAGCTGTTTTTT
TRBJ1-1	TRBV28	14	few	.	CASSFYTGWAEAFF	TGTGCCAGCAGTTTTTATACAGGGTGGGCTGAAGCTTTCTTT
TRBJ2-7	TRBV6-5	14	once	.	CASANTASYYEQYF	TGTGCCAGCGCGAATACAGCAAGTTACTACGAGCAGTACTTC
TRBJ1-6	TRBV9	19	few	.	CASSPNHGGARSYNSPLHF	TGTGCCAGCAGCCCCAACCACGGGGGGGCCAGGTCCTATAATTCACCCCTCCACTTT
TRBJ1-1	TRBV3-1/TRBV3-2	15	.	.	CASSQGATGNTEAFF	TGTGCCAGCAGCCAAGGAGCAACAGGGAACACTGAAGCTTTCTTT
TRBJ1-6	TRBV7-3	14	.	.	CASSLGLTGSPLHF	TGTGCCAGCAGCTTAGGTCTTACTGGTTCACCCCTCCACTTT
TRBJ1-6	TRBV4-1	17	.	TRBD1	CASSQALDRLPSAPLHF	TGCGCCAGCAGCCAGGCGTTGGACAGGCTCCCTTCGGCACCCCTCCACTTT
TRBJ2-1	TRBV7-2	14	.	.	CASSFPGVNNEQFF	TGTGCCAGCAGCTTTCCCGGAGTAAACAATGAGCAGTTCTTC